This entry lists 8 T cell receptor beta chains sequenced from one sample in a study of blood T cell repertoires in COVID-19. The table came from immunoSEQ multiplex PCR; TCRdb's copy has only in-frame clones and leaves some out. The table lists about 360,000 clones, approximately 86% of them singletons. The sample was peripheral blood. Every receptor here comes from a woman in her fifties or sixties with COVID-19, enrolled during active disease.

This chain uses TRBV7-6 with TRBJ2-3; D may be TRBD2 (5 bases). V was clipped by 5 bases and J by 2 bases, with 11 bases between them. Germline V gives CDR1 SGHVS, CDR2 FNYEAQ. This CDR3 has 14 amino acids. CDR3 coding DNA: TGTGCCAGCAGCGAACTAGGCAACACAGATACGCAGTATTTT. Residues: CASSELGNTDTQYF.

There are a few counts of this clone. The same CDR3 is also encoded by other DNA sequences in this sample. V is TRBV7-9 and J is TRBJ1-5, with 9 bases that match TRBD1. V dropped 1 base and J dropped 4; count of bases not matched to a gene: 2. The CDR3 loop spans 15 amino acids. Per the germline V gene, CDR1 is SEHNR and CDR2 is FQNEAQ (reference sequence). The CDR3 region has the DNA TGTGCCAGCAGCTTAGGGGACAGGGATAATCAGCCCCAGCATTTT. This sequence encodes CASSLGDRDNQPQHF.

This chain uses TRBV10-3 with TRBJ2-3, with D uncertain. V lost 7 bases and J lost 0, with 11 bases in between. The CDR3 is made up of 14 amino acids. Germline values: CDR1 ENHRY, CDR2 SYGVKD. CDR3 sequence: CAINSGTSTDTQYF. Written as DNA, the CDR3 is TGTGCCATCAATTCAGGAACTAGCACAGATACGCAGTATTTT.

This chain joins TRBV12-5 and TRBJ2-7; 9 bases map to TRBD1. The J segment lost 5 bases and the V segment lost 9 bases, leaving 8 bases of the junction unmatched. Germline V gene sequence: CDR1 LGHNT, CDR2 FRNRAP. The CDR3 sequence is 13 residues long. The CDR3 spells CASGRGQGNEQYF. The CDR3 bases are TGTGCTAGCGGCCGGGGACAGGGAAACGAGCAGTACTTC.

The V call is TRBV5-1, the J call TRBJ2-1; 13 bases agree with TRBD2. With V trimmed by 4 bases and J by 4 bases, 2 bases remained unmatched. The CDR3 extends over 15 amino acids. Germline V lookup: CDR1 SGHRS, CDR2 YFSETQ. The CDR3: CASSKGLAGYNEQFF. The CDR3 DNA sequence: TGCGCCAGCAGCAAGGGACTAGCGGGGTACAATGAGCAGTTCTTC. Together with reference TRBV5-1 and TRBJ2-1, the CDR3 gives the full variable domain: KAGVTQTPRYLIKTRGQQVTLSCSPISGHRSVSWYQQTPGQGLQFLFEYFSETQRNKGNFPGRFSGRQFSNSRSEMNVSTLELGDSALYLCASSKGLAGYNEQFFGPGTRLTVL.

CDR3 protein: CASSPSGQNEKLFF. In DNA form, the CDR3 reads TGTGCCAGCTCACCTTCGGGACAGAATGAAAAACTGTTTTTT. This chain links TRBV18 with TRBJ1-4; 7 bases agree with TRBD1. CDR1 KGHSH and CDR2 LQKENI come from the germline V gene. The CDR3 covers 14 residues. The J segment lost 5 bases and the V segment lost 3 bases, leaving 3 bases of the junction unmatched.

This clone has only one observation. The gene calls are TRBV11-1 and TRBJ2-1, with 8 bases aligning to TRBD1. This CDR3 has 15 amino acids. V lost 5 bases, J lost 3 bases, and 6 bases stayed unmatched. Germline V lookup: CDR1 SGHAT, CDR2 FQDESV (reference sequence). In DNA form, the CDR3 reads TGTGCCAGCAGCCCAGGGGGCCCGATCTACAATGAGCAGTTCTTC. Protein product: CASSPGGPIYNEQFF. Full variable domain (remainder filled in from reference TRBV11-1 and TRBJ2-1): EAEVAQSPRYKITEKSQAVAFWCDPISGHATLYWYRQILGQGPELLVQFQDESVVDDSQLPKDRFSAERLKGVDSTLKIQPAELGDSAMYLCASSPGGPIYNEQFFGPGTRLTVL.

The V call is TRBV12-5, the J call TRBJ1-2; D perhaps matches TRBD1 (5 bases). The CDR3 length is 17 residues. With 2 bases removed from V and 6 bases from J, the gap between germline ends came to 22 bases. Germline V gene sequence: CDR1 LGHNT, CDR2 FRNRAP. CDR3 bases: TGTGCTAGTGGTTTGCTGACCGGGGGTCCCACGCGGGATGGCTACACCTTC. The encoded protein is CASGLLTGGPTRDGYTF.